The following is a T cell receptor (beta chain) sequence with its context. Its cognate antigen is unknown. These data originate in a study of cytomegalovirus exposure and HLA in healthy donors. Study-level points and caveats: The investigators catalogued 160 or so TCR beta chains as cytomegalovirus-associated.

TCRdb's copy holds only in-frame clones and misses some; the assay was immunoSEQ multiplex PCR. The sample lists 200,000 to 250,000 clones; about 90% were seen once. Sequencing input: PBMCs. This receptor was taken from a woman aged 18 to 35 in good health and CMV-seronegative.

The CDR3 DNA sequence: TGCGCCAGCAGCCAACTACTGGTTAAAAGCTCAGGTTCGAACACCGGGGAGCTGTTTTTT. Its translation: CASSQLLVKSSGSNTGELFF. This chain joins TRBV4-3 and TRBJ2-2; D not resolved. Between the trimmed V and J ends, which lost 2 bases and 0 bases, there was a span of 22 bases. Germline V lookup: CDR1 LGHNA, CDR2 YSLEER. The CDR3 is 20 residues long.